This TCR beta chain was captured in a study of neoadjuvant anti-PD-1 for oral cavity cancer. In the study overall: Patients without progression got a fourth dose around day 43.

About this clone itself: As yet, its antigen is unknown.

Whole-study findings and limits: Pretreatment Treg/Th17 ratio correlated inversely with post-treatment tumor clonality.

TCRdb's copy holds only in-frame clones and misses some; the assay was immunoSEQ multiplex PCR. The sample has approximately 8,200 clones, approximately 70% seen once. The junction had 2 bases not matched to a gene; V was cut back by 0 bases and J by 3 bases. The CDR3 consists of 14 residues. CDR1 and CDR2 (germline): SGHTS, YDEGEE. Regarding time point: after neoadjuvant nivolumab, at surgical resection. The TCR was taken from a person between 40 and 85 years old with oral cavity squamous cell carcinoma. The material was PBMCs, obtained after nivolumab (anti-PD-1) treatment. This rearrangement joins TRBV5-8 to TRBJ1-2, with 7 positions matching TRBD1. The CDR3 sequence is CASSLEGGHYGYTF. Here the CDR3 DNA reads TGTGCCAGCAGCTTGGAAGGGGGCCACTATGGCTACACCTTC.